This T cell receptor (beta chain) originates from a study of blood T cell repertoires in COVID-19. On the study more broadly: Nucleic acid was either cDNA or gDNA, and it came from T cells, B-cell-depleted T cells, or PBMCs.

The CDR3 totals 15 residues. CDR1 is SGHKS and CDR2 is YYEKEE in the germline V gene (reference sequence). With V trimmed by 1 base and J by 2 bases, 5 bases remained unmatched. In the study's own analysis: Reference gene primer amplification gave estimated nucleated cell counts. Sequencing used immunoSEQ multiplex PCR; TCRdb keeps in-frame clones, though not all of them. V and J calls and clone size are copied from that table; D and trimming were computed from the DNA. The sample holds about 110,000 clones, roughly 85% seen once. The receptor's source is a human donor in a cohort sampled during active COVID-19. Sequencing was performed on peripheral blood. This chain links TRBV5-5 with TRBJ2-7, with TRBD1 identical over 8 bases. The CDR3 DNA is TGTGCCAGCAGCTTGTCCCGGGACAGGCCCTACGAGCAGTACTTC. Amino acids: CASSLSRDRPYEQYF.